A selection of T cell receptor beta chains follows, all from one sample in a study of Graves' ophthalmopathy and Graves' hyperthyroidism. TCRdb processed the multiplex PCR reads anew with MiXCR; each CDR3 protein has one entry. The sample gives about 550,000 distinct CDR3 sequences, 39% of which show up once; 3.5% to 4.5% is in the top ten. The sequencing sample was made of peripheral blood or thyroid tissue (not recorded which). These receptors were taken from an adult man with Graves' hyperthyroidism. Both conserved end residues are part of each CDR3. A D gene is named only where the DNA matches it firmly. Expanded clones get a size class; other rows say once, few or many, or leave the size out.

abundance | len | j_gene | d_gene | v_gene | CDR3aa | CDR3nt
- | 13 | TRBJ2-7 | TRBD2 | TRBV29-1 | CSVVGLAGYEQYF | TGCAGCGTTGTGGGACTAGCGGGATACGAGCAGTACTTC
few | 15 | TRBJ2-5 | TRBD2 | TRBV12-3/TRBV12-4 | CASSSAGESRETQYF | TGTGCCAGCAGTTCAGCGGGAGAGTCCAGGGAGACCCAGTACTTC
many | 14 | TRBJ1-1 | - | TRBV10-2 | CASSVGGENTEAFF | TGCGCCAGCAGTGTAGGAGGGGAGAACACTGAAGCTTTCTTT
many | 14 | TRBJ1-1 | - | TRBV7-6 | CASSLGAGGAEAFF | TGTGCCAGCAGCTTAGGGGCGGGAGGCGCTGAAGCTTTCTTT
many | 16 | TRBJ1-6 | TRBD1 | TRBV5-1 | CASSLGTQGRNSPLHF | TGCGCCAGCAGCTTGGGGACACAGGGGCGGAATTCACCCCTCCACTTT
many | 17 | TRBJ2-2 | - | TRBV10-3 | CAVRESGDSLNTGELFF | TGTGCCGTCAGGGAATCGGGGGACAGCCTGAACACCGGGGAGCTGTTTTTT
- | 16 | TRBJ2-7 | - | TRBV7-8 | CASTKLGGAVLNEQYF | TGTGCCAGCACCAAACTCGGTGGGGCGGTGTTGAACGAGCAGTACTTC
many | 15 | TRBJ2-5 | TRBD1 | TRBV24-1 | CATSDLDRGEETQYF | TGTGCCACCAGTGATCTGGACAGGGGCGAAGAGACCCAGTACTTC
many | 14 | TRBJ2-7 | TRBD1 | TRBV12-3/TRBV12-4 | CASRGQGYSYEQYF | TGTGCCAGCAGGGGACAGGGCTACTCCTACGAGCAGTACTTC
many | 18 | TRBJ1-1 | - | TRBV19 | CASSHPRTVRAPNTEAFF | TGTGCCAGTAGCCATCCGCGGACCGTACGCGCACCAAACACTGAAGCTTTCTTT
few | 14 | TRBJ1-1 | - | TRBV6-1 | CASSPLGQNTEAFF | TGTGCCAGCAGCCCCCTGGGGCAGAACACTGAAGCTTTCTTT
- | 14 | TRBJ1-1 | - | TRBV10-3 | CAISPPTTRTEAFF | TGTGCCATCAGCCCACCGACAACCCGCACTGAAGCTTTCTTT
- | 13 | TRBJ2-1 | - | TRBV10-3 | CAISENSYNEQFF | TGTGCCATCAGTGAGAACAGCTACAATGAGCAGTTCTTC
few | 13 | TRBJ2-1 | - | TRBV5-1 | CASFVTGVDEQFF | TGCGCCAGCTTCGTGACAGGTGTAGATGAGCAGTTCTTC
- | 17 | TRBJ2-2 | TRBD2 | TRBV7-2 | CASSLARGRANTGELFF | TGTGCCAGCAGCTTAGCGCGCGGGAGGGCGAACACCGGGGAGCTGTTTTTT
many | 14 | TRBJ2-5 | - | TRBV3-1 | CASSQGTPVETQYF | TGTGCCAGCAGCCAAGGAACGCCAGTGGAGACCCAGTACTTC
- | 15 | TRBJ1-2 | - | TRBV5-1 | CASSLARGSYYGYTF | TGCGCCAGCAGCTTGGCCAGGGGAAGTTACTATGGCTACACCTTC
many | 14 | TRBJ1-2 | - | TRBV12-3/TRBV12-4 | CASSLFSGARGYTF | TGTGCCAGCAGCTTATTCTCGGGGGCGAGGGGCTACACCTTC
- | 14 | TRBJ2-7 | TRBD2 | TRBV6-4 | CASSAGGLPYEQYF | TGTGCCAGCAGTGCGGGGGGGCTCCCCTACGAGCAGTACTTC
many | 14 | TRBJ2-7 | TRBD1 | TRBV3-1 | CASSRGQGSYEQYF | TGTGCCAGCAGCCGAGGACAGGGATCCTACGAGCAGTACTTC
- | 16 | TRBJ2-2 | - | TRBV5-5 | CASSLIALANTGELFF | TGTGCCAGCAGCTTGATAGCTCTCGCGAACACCGGGGAGCTGTTTTTT
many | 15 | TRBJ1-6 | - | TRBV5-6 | CASSSGYGYNSPLHF | TGTGCCAGCAGCTCGGGGTACGGCTATAATTCACCCCTCCACTTT
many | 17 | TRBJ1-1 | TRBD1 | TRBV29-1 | CSVIPVGGQWLNTEAFF | TGCAGCGTAATCCCCGTAGGGGGCCAATGGTTGAACACTGAAGCTTTCTTT
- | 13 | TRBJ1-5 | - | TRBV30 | CAWSVGGNQPQHF | TGTGCCTGGAGCGTTGGAGGCAATCAGCCCCAGCATTTT
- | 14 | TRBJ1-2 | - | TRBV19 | CASSILAGEYGYTF | TGTGCCAGTAGTATACTGGCAGGGGAATATGGCTACACCTTC
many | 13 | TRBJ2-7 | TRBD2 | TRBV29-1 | CSVASAGVGEQYF | TGCAGCGTTGCGTCGGCGGGAGTGGGAGAGCAGTACTTC
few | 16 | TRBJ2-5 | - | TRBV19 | CASSSLGQLVQETQYF | TGTGCCAGTAGTAGTTTAGGGCAGCTGGTACAAGAGACCCAGTACTTC
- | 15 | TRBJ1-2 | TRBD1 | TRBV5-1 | CASSSVTGGNYGYTF | TGCGCCAGCAGCTCGGTGACAGGGGGCAACTATGGCTACACCTTC
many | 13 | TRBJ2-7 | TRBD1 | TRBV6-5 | CASSYDGTGEQYF | TGTGCCAGCAGTTACGACGGGACAGGCGAGCAGTACTTC
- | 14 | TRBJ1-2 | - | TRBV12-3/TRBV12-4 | CASSLVGLDYGYTF | TGTGCCAGCAGTTTAGTGGGACTCGACTATGGCTACACCTTC
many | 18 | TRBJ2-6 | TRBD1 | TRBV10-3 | CAISPSTGASRGANVLTF | TGTGCCATCAGTCCCTCGACAGGGGCCTCGCGGGGGGCCAACGTCCTGACTTTC
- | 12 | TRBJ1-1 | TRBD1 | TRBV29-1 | CSVNTGGTEAFF | TGCAGCGTTAATACAGGGGGCACTGAAGCTTTCTTT
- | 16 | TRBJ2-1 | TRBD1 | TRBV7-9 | CASSRGTGVGYNEQFF | TGTGCCAGCAGCCGCGGGACAGGGGTTGGCTACAATGAGCAGTTCTTC
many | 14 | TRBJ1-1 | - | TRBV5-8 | CASSLTGRATEAFF | TGTGCCAGCAGCTTGACAGGGCGGGCCACTGAAGCTTTCTTT
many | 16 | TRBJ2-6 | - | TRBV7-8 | CASPAWAHSGANVLTF | TGTGCCAGCCCTGCGTGGGCTCACTCTGGGGCCAACGTCCTGACTTTC
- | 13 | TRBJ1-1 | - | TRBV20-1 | CSAPGAGNTEAFF | TGCAGTGCCCCTGGGGCAGGGAACACTGAAGCTTTCTTT
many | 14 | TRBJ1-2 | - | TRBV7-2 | CASSLDRANWGYTF | TGTGCCAGCAGCTTAGATCGGGCAAACTGGGGCTACACCTTC
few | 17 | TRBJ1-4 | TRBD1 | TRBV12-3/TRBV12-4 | CASSQEVSRTGNEKLFF | TGTGCCAGCAGCCAAGAAGTCAGCAGGACAGGCAATGAAAAACTGTTTTTT
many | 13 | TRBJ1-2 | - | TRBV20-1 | CSARDPTDYGYTF | TGCAGTGCTAGAGACCCGACCGACTATGGCTACACCTTC
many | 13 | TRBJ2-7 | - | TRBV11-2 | CASSHPGSGEQYF | TGTGCCAGCAGCCATCCGGGGTCGGGCGAGCAGTACTTC
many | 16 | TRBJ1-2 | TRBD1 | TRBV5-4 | CASSPIAGQGSYGYTF | TGTGCCAGCAGCCCTATTGCAGGACAGGGATCTTATGGCTACACCTTC
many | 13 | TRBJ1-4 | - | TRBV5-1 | CASSLEGNEKLFF | TGCGCCAGCAGCTTGGAGGGGAATGAAAAACTGTTTTTT
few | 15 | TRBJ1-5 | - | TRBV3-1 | CASSQVWGSNQPQHF | TGTGCCAGCAGCCAAGTATGGGGTAGCAATCAGCCCCAGCATTTT
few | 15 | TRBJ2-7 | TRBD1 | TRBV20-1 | CSALNAGQARYEQYF | TGCAGTGCTCTTAACGCAGGACAGGCGCGCTACGAGCAGTACTTC
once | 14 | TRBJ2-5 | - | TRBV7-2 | CASSLVPGLETQYF | TGTGCCAGCAGCTTAGTCCCGGGACTAGAGACCCAGTACTTC
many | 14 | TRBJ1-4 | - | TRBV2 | CASRYRAVEEKLFF | TGTGCCAGCAGGTACAGGGCGGTAGAAGAAAAACTGTTTTTT
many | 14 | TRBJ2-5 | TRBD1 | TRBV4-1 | CASSQPDREETQYF | TGCGCCAGCAGTCAACCCGACAGGGAGGAGACCCAGTACTTC
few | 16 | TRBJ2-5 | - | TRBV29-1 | CSVVWILGSDLETQYF | TGCAGCGTTGTTTGGATCCTGGGATCTGACTTGGAGACCCAGTACTTC